The 13 T cell receptor beta chains given below trace back to one sample, sequenced in a study of early T cells in non-severe SARS-CoV-2 infection. Via MiXCR, TCRdb re-called the 5' RACE reads, giving one row per CDR3 protein. Among about 130,000 distinct CDR3 sequences listed, under 15% were seen once. The source material was whole blood. Receptors were obtained from an adult who was a healthcare worker with PCR-confirmed SARS-CoV-2 infection or an uninfected control (not recorded which).

The chain joins TRBV5-1 to TRBJ2-3; perhaps TRBD2 as D (5 bases). The germline V gene encodes CDR1 SGHRS and CDR2 YFSETQ. V was pared by 4 bases and J by 5 bases, with 11 bases between. The CDR3 length is 13 residues. CDR3 DNA sequence: TGCGCCAGCAGCGCGGGCCTGGGAGATACGCAGTATTTT. Translating gives CASSAGLGDTQYF. Using reference TRBV5-1 and TRBJ2-3 for the parts outside the CDR3, the full variable domain is KAGVTQTPRYLIKTRGQQVTLSCSPISGHRSVSWYQQTPGQGLQFLFEYFSETQRNKGNFPGRFSGRQFSNSRSEMNVSTLELGDSALYLCASSAGLGDTQYFGPGTRLTVL.

This clonotype was seen a few times. J is TRBJ2-2 and V is TRBV5-1; D is tentatively TRBD1 or TRBD2 (5 bases each). V was pared by 4 bases and J by 7 bases, with 17 bases between. The germline V gene has CDR1 SGHRS and CDR2 YFSETQ. The CDR3 totals 15 residues. The CDR3 sequence is CASSLGTATVGELFF. The CDR3 nucleotides read TGCGCCAGCAGCCTCGGGACGGCTACCGTCGGGGAGCTGTTTTTT.

The genes are TRBV12-3 or TRBV12-4 and TRBJ2-5; TRBD1 aligns across 9 bases. This CDR3 spans 16 amino acids. The ends lost 1 base at V and 3 bases at J; junction bases unmatched: 6. The CDR3 loop reads CASSLGWTGEKETQYF. The DNA for the CDR3 is TGTGCCAGCAGTTTAGGATGGACAGGGGAGAAAGAGACCCAGTACTTC.

The rearrangement links TRBV12-3 or TRBV12-4 to TRBJ1-3; D call uncertain. The V and J ends lost 1 base and 7 bases respectively, with 11 bases between them. The CDR3 spans 14 residues. In DNA form, the CDR3 reads TGTGCCAGCAGTTTAGTCCCGGAGGACAACACCATATATTTT. Translating it yields CASSLVPEDNTIYF.

This clonotype was recorded many times. V is TRBV7-8 and J is TRBJ2-2; TRBD2 agrees at 15 bases. Germline loops: CDR1 SGHVS, CDR2 FQNEAQ. V gave up 5 bases and J gave up 7 bases; unmatched junction bases: 5. This CDR3 is built from 16 residues. The CDR3 coding sequence is TGTGCCAGCAGCCCGGGACTAGCGGGGGGTAACGGGGAGCTGTTTTTT. Encoded protein: CASSPGLAGGNGELFF.

The chain recombines TRBV20-1 with TRBJ2-7, with TRBD1 matching over 9 bases. The germline CDR1 and CDR2 sequences are DFQATT and SNEGSKA (reference sequence). The trim removed 8 bases at V and 3 bases at J, leaving 8 bases unmatched. The CDR3 runs 13 residues. The CDR3 DNA reads TGCAGTCTCACAGGGGGCATAGGCTACGAGCAGTACTTC. Protein sequence: CSLTGGIGYEQYF.

This clonotype was seen ten or more times. The chain has TRBV6-5 and TRBJ1-2, with TRBD1 as a possible D gene (6 bases). V lost 6 bases, J lost 2 bases, and 10 bases lay in between. Germline loops: CDR1 MNHEY, CDR2 SVGAGI. CDR3 size: 13 residues. This chain's CDR3 is CASSRGQNYGYTF. The CDR3 bases are TGTGCCAGCAGCCGTGGACAGAACTATGGCTACACCTTC.

The chain joins TRBV10-3 to TRBJ2-7, with D possibly TRBD1 on 6 matching bases. The germline CDR1 and CDR2 sequences are ENHRY and SYGVKD. V shed 6 bases and J shed 3 bases, with 15 bases lying between them. The CDR3 is made up of 14 amino acids. This chain's CDR3 is CAISTGLSFYEQYF. CDR3 bases: TGTGCCATCAGCACAGGGTTATCCTTCTACGAGCAGTACTTC.

This clonotype was observed at least ten times. The rearrangement uses TRBV7-9 and TRBJ2-2; no firm D call. V lost 6 bases to trimming and J lost 4 bases, with 3 bases between them. The CDR3 is 11 residues long. Germline V gene sequence: CDR1 SEHNR, CDR2 FQNEAQ (reference sequence). Here the CDR3 reads CASSSTGELFF. The DNA for the CDR3 is TGTGCCAGCAGTTCCACCGGGGAGCTGTTTTTT.

In its sample, this clonotype was seen a few times. The chain couples TRBV5-1 to TRBJ2-1; 10 bases fit TRBD1. V lost 4 bases to trimming and J lost 4 bases; unmatched junction nucleotides: 2. Germline V gene sequence: CDR1 SGHRS, CDR2 YFSETQ. CDR3 length: 14 amino acids. The CDR3: CASSLGQGYNEQFF. CDR3 in DNA: TGCGCCAGCAGCCTGGGACAGGGGTACAATGAGCAGTTCTTC. Full variable domain (rest looked up from reference TRBV5-1 and TRBJ2-1): KAGVTQTPRYLIKTRGQQVTLSCSPISGHRSVSWYQQTPGQGLQFLFEYFSETQRNKGNFPGRFSGRQFSNSRSEMNVSTLELGDSALYLCASSLGQGYNEQFFGPGTRLTVL.

The chain combines TRBV29-1 with TRBJ1-5, with D possibly TRBD1 on 5 matching bases. Germline V gives CDR1 SQVTM, CDR2 ANQGSEA. The ends were cut back, 4 bases at V and 5 bases at J, with 9 bases in the middle. The CDR3 extends over 12 amino acids. The CDR3 sequence: CSVGRGYQPQHF. The CDR3 DNA is TGCAGCGTTGGAAGGGGTTATCAGCCCCAGCATTTT.

The chain carries TRBV19 and TRBJ2-5; TRBD1 matches at 9 bases. The J segment lost 2 bases and the V segment lost 6 bases, leaving 4 bases of the junction unmatched. The CDR3 extends over 14 amino acids. Germline V gene lookup returns CDR1 LNHDA and CDR2 SQIVND (reference sequence). CDR3 sequence: CASSIGTGQETQYF. The CDR3, as DNA: TGTGCCAGTAGCATCGGGACAGGGCAAGAGACCCAGTACTTC.

The rearrangement uses TRBV4-1 and TRBJ2-5; no firm D call. Trimming shortened V by 2 bases and J by 2 bases, and 9 bases separated the two germline ends. The CDR3 contains 14 residues. In germline, CDR1 is MGHRA, CDR2 YSYEKL. The CDR3 DNA follows: TGCGCCAGCAGCCAAATATCTGAACAAGAGACCCAGTACTTC. Translation gives CASSQISEQETQYF.